This T cell receptor beta chain was captured by sequencing in a study of control samples from healthy donors and cancer patients. The V gene's germline CDR1 is MNHNS and CDR2 SASEGT. The CDR3 runs 14 residues. Points on this clone: The junction shows a germline mismatch at one end, possibly a read error.

Sequencing was performed with immunoSEQ multiplex PCR; in TCRdb, only in-frame clones are kept and a portion is missing. The sample includes 90,000 to 120,000 clones, approximately 80% of them seen just once. The gene calls are TRBV6-1 and TRBJ2-5, with D perhaps matching TRBD1 (6 bases). The origin of this receptor is a man between 18 and 29 years old in good health. Sample: blood. The CDR3 region has the DNA TGTGCCACCAGTGAACGGACAGCCAAGGGGACCCAGTACTTC. Translation gives CATSERTAKGTQYF.